These 12 T cell receptor beta chains were all obtained from the same sample, sequenced in a study of regulatory T cells in long-lasting Graves disease. Time point meaning: newly diagnosed GD, antithyroid drugs for less than 3 months. The TCR library was made from RNA extracted from PBMCs. Arm-PCR of CDR3 regions and iRepertoire HTBI primers were the basis on which TCR beta libraries were built. Each CDR3 protein is one row after TCRdb ran MiXCR on the multiplex PCR reads. The sample includes about 360,000 distinct CDR3 sequences, under 20% of them seen just once. The sample also formed part of further work on T cells in Graves' hyperthyroidism and ophthalmopathy.

The sample in question was peripheral blood mononuclear cells (PBMCs), obtained at new diagnosis, from a patient treated with antithyroid drugs. The source is a young woman with Graves disease.

Regarding this clonotype: With a much larger clone just one base away, this may be a read error. The V and J genes are TRBV10-3 and TRBJ1-1; D gene unclear. The CDR3 spans 16 residues. Per the germline V gene, CDR1 is ENHRY and CDR2 is SYGVKD. V lost 3 bases and J 0 bases, leaving 14 bases between the germline ends. This chain's CDR3 is CAISEEGLDLNTEAFF. The CDR3 nucleotides read TGTGCCATCAGTGAAGAGGGCCTTGATCTGAACACTGAAGCTTTCTTT.

This clonotype was seen many times. The J gene is TRBJ1-2, the V gene TRBV30, with D unclear. The germline V and J ends were trimmed by 0 bases and 8 bases, with 7 bases remaining between them. The CDR3 is 11 residues long. Germline CDR1 is GTSNPN and CDR2 is SVGIG (reference sequence). CDR3 DNA sequence: TGTGCCTGGAGTGTGAGCTCGGGCTACACCTTC. Residues: CAWSVSSGYTF.

There are a few counts of this clonotype. The chain combines TRBV27 with TRBJ2-3; possible D gene TRBD2, 6 bases. This CDR3 contains 17 residues. The V gene's germline CDR1 is MNHEY and CDR2 SMNVEV (reference sequence). With 4 bases removed from V and 0 bases from J, the gap between germline ends came to 17 bases. The CDR3 spells CASSSAWGRSSTDTQYF. The CDR3 DNA follows: TGTGCCAGCAGTTCGGCGTGGGGGAGGTCTAGCACAGATACGCAGTATTTT.

The chain links TRBV19 to TRBJ2-7; 8 bases fit TRBD1. Germline assignment: CDR1 LNHDA and CDR2 SQIVND (reference sequence). The CDR3 extends over 14 amino acids. With 1 base clipped from V and 3 bases from J, the junction kept 2 bases outside the gene matches. The CDR3 here is CASSIADRGYEQYF. The CDR3 DNA reads as TGTGCCAGTAGTATAGCCGACAGGGGCTACGAGCAGTACTTC.

This clonotype was picked up a small number of times. This chain joins TRBV12-3 or TRBV12-4 and TRBJ1-4; 7 bases map to TRBD1. The CDR3 runs to 14 residues. V lost 5 bases, J lost 8 bases, and 8 bases stayed unmatched. CDR3 loop: CASSNIQGSEKLFF. The CDR3 nucleotides are TGTGCCAGCAGTAACATACAGGGGAGCGAAAAACTGTTTTTT.

This clonotype was counted at least ten times. The rearrangement joins TRBV5-1 to TRBJ2-7; possibly TRBD2 for D (5 bases). The CDR3 totals 15 residues. V dropped 4 bases and J dropped 4 bases, with 18 bases sitting between them. CDR1 is SGHRS, CDR2 YFSETQ, per germline. CDR3 DNA: TGCGCCAGCAGCCATACTAGGGAAGGAAAATACGAGCAGTACTTC. This encodes CASSHTREGKYEQYF.

In this sample, this clonotype turned up a few times. V gene TRBV4-1 combines with J gene TRBJ2-7; D gene ambiguous. The CDR3 covers 15 residues. CDR1 is MGHRA, CDR2 YSYEKL, per germline. V was pared by 1 base and J by 3 bases, with 13 bases between. The CDR3 protein is CASSQAPRSFYEQYF. CDR3 bases: TGCGCCAGCAGCCAAGCTCCCCGATCCTTCTACGAGCAGTACTTC.

This clonotype appeared a few times. V and J are TRBV14 and TRBJ2-7, with 7 bases lining up with TRBD1. Germline V lookup: CDR1 SGHDN, CDR2 FVKESK. Trimming cost V 5 bases and J 1 base; bases outside gene matches: 11. The length of the CDR3 is 16 residues. The CDR3 loop is CASSRGLPRESYEQYF. DNA for the CDR3: TGTGCCAGCAGCAGGGGGCTTCCCAGGGAATCCTACGAGCAGTACTTC.

At least ten counts were recorded for this clonotype. The J gene is TRBJ2-7, the V gene TRBV28, with 7 bases aligning to TRBD1. The CDR3 runs to 16 residues. V gave up 7 bases and J gave up 5 bases; unmatched junction bases: 17. Germline V CDR1 and CDR2: MDHEN, SYDVKM. In DNA, the CDR3 is TGTGCCAGCAATCCGACAGGGTGGAGTAGAGGGGACGAGCAGTACTTC. Residues: CASNPTGWSRGDEQYF.

This clonotype was counted ten times or more. The chain carries TRBV28 and TRBJ2-7, with a tentative D call TRBD2 (6 bases). The germline CDR1 and CDR2 sequences are MDHEN and SYDVKM. The CDR3 has 15 amino acids. Trimming removed 5 bases from V and 3 bases from J, with 17 bases in between. DNA of the CDR3: TGTGCCAGCAGTCCACCGAGCTTGGGGGGCTACGAGCAGTACTTC. Amino acids: CASSPPSLGGYEQYF.

The V gene is TRBV2, the J gene TRBJ1-5; tentatively, D is TRBD1 (6 bases). The germline CDR1 and CDR2 sequences are SNHLY and FYNNEI. The CDR3 is made up of 15 amino acids. The V and J ends lost 3 bases and 4 bases respectively, with 13 bases between them. CDR3 residues: CASSEYRAGNQPQHF. The CDR3 region has the DNA TGTGCCAGCAGTGAGTACAGGGCCGGTAATCAGCCCCAGCATTTT. The variable domain in full, completed from reference TRBV2 and TRBJ1-5, reads EPEVTQTPSHQVTQMGQEVILRCVPISNHLYFYWYRQILGQKVEFLVSFYNNEISEKSEIFDDQFSVERPDGSNFTLKIRSTKLEDSAMYFCASSEYRAGNQPQHFGDGTRLSIL.

There are many counts of this clonotype. The chain carries TRBV20-1 and TRBJ2-7; perhaps TRBD2 as D (5 bases). Deletions cut 3 bases from V and 3 bases from J, with 9 bases between. This CDR3 is built from 12 residues. Germline loops: CDR1 DFQATT, CDR2 SNEGSKA (reference sequence). CDR3 bases: TGCAGTGCTAGCGGGGTGGTCTACGAGCAGTACTTC. Its protein is CSASGVVYEQYF.